This passage covers 18 T cell receptor beta chains from one sample sequenced in a study of blood T cell repertoires in COVID-19. Clones were sequenced by immunoSEQ multiplex PCR, and TCRdb holds only the in-frame ones, with some missing. The repertoire holds about 100,000 clones, with around four fifths as singletons. The sample taken for sequencing was peripheral blood. The receptor source for this set is a woman aged 70-85 years with acute or convalescent COVID-19.

The J gene is TRBJ2-2, the V gene TRBV10-3, with D perhaps TRBD2 (7 bases). V was shortened by 10 bases and J by 4 bases, with 22 bases between the two germline ends. The CDR3 runs to 16 residues. Germline V gives CDR1 ENHRY, CDR2 SYGVKD. CDR3 loop: CATQGDTGGSTGELFF. CDR3 sequence (DNA): TGTGCCACCCAGGGCGACACGGGGGGCAGCACCGGGGAGCTGTTTTTT.

This clone turned up a few times. V usage is TRBV19 and J usage is TRBJ1-6, with TRBD1 identical over 7 bases. The V and J ends lost 10 bases and 7 bases, in that order; junction bases with no gene match: 10. The CDR3 is made up of 14 amino acids. From germline, CDR1 is LNHDA and CDR2 SQIVND (reference sequence). The CDR3 is CATLDRARNSPLHF. DNA for the CDR3: TGTGCCACCCTAGACAGGGCTAGAAATTCACCCCTCCACTTT.

The chain has TRBV11-2 and TRBJ2-3, with a tentative D call TRBD2 (6 bases). Trimming removed 3 bases from V and 0 bases from J, with 13 bases in between. The CDR3 sequence is 16 residues long. Germline V lookup: CDR1 SGHAT, CDR2 FQNNGV. CDR3 in amino acids: CASSFLEGRSTDTQYF. The CDR3, as DNA: TGTGCCAGCAGCTTCCTGGAGGGGAGGAGCACAGATACGCAGTATTTT.

The chain carries TRBV27 and TRBJ2-5; 9 bases map to TRBD2. The CDR3 length is 14 residues. Per germline, CDR1 MNHEY and CDR2 SMNVEV (reference sequence). V trimming: 6 bases; J trimming: 5 bases; junction bases outside the gene matches: 7. The CDR3 protein is CASSLAGLGETQYF. CDR3 DNA sequence: TGTGCCAGCAGCCTAGCGGGGTTAGGCGAGACCCAGTACTTC.

This rearrangement joins TRBV4-1 to TRBJ2-5; 11 bases map to TRBD1. Germline V gene data show CDR1 as MGHRA and CDR2 as YSYEKL. J gave up 5 bases and V 4 bases, and 12 bases lay outside the gene matches. The CDR3 consists of 17 residues. CDR3 in amino acids: CASSLIRTGGASETQYF. In DNA form, the CDR3 reads TGCGCCAGCAGCCTGATCAGGACAGGGGGCGCGTCTGAGACCCAGTACTTC.

The J gene is TRBJ1-6, the V gene TRBV19; 10 nucleotides align to TRBD1. Germline V gives CDR1 LNHDA, CDR2 SQIVND (reference sequence). The junction had 10 bases not matched to a gene; V was cut back by 6 bases and J by 14 bases. This CDR3 contains 14 residues. The CDR3 DNA reads as TGTGCCAGTAGGGGACAGGGGTCCCAAGCGGCCCTCCACTTT. It translates to CASRGQGSQAALHF.

The CDR3 sequence: CASSWDSGTGELFF. Written as DNA, the CDR3 is TGTGCCAGCAGCTGGGACAGTGGCACCGGGGAGCTGTTTTTT. The chain employs TRBV5-4 and TRBJ2-2, with 7 positions matching TRBD1. The CDR3 runs to 14 residues. J lost 4 bases, V lost 3 bases, and 3 bases had no gene match. Germline CDR1 and CDR2: SGHNT and YYREEE (reference sequence).

The genes are TRBV11-1 and TRBJ2-1; 8 positions agree with TRBD1. Germline-derived CDR1 and CDR2 are SGHAT and FQDESV (reference sequence). The CDR3 length is 16 residues. V was pared by 4 bases and J by 3 bases, with 8 bases of the junction left unmatched. CDR3: CASSSPGQGLYNEQFF. CDR3 bases: TGTGCCAGCAGCTCCCCAGGACAGGGACTCTACAATGAGCAGTTCTTC.

V is TRBV27 and J is TRBJ1-2; D gene uncertain. The CDR3 has 14 amino acids. Per the germline V gene, CDR1 is MNHEY and CDR2 is SMNVEV (reference sequence). V was trimmed by 2 bases and J by 1 base, leaving 8 bases between them. The CDR3 is CASSLHRNNYGYTF. In DNA, the CDR3 is TGTGCCAGCAGTTTACACAGAAATAACTATGGCTACACCTTC.

The chain employs TRBV5-1 and TRBJ1-1, with D perhaps matching TRBD1 (6 bases). V lost 3 bases, J lost 0 bases, and 21 bases lay in between. Per the germline V gene, CDR1 is SGHRS and CDR2 is YFSETQ. CDR3 size: 18 residues. CDR3 protein: CASSWGGTGRGMNTEAFF. As DNA, the CDR3 is TGCGCCAGCAGCTGGGGGGGCACAGGTAGAGGGATGAACACTGAAGCTTTCTTT.

The V gene is TRBV6-5, the J gene TRBJ1-6, with 7 bases aligning to TRBD1. The CDR3 sequence is 14 residues long. CDR1 and CDR2 from the germline V gene are MNHEY and SVGAGI. Trimming took 7 bases from V and 7 from J; bases not matched to a gene: 7. For the CDR3, the DNA is TGTGCCAGCAATAGTCAGGGGGTGAATTCACCCCTCCACTTT. Translation: CASNSQGVNSPLHF.

V usage is TRBV21-1 and J usage is TRBJ1-2. TRBV21-1 is assigned pseudogene status. CDR3 length equals 17 residues. CDR3 region: CASSKELPGRFNYGYTF. CDR3 sequence (DNA): TGTGCCAGCAGCAAAGAGTTGCCGGGTCGCTTCAACTATGGCTACACCTTC.

There are a few counts of this clone. The CDR3 is CASSQDVVLAGNEQFF. CDR3 DNA: TGCGCCAGCAGCCAAGATGTAGTACTAGCGGGCAATGAGCAGTTCTTC. The chain joins TRBV4-1 to TRBJ2-1; 9 bases are shared with TRBD2. This CDR3 region has 16 residues. Germline V lookup: CDR1 MGHRA, CDR2 YSYEKL. V dropped 0 bases and J dropped 6; count of bases not matched to a gene: 6.

The chain is built from TRBV27 and TRBJ1-1; tentatively, D is TRBD1 (6 bases). Germline-derived CDR1 and CDR2 are MNHEY and SMNVEV (reference sequence). There are 14 residues in the CDR3. V lost 4 bases and J lost 1, with 10 bases in between. The CDR3 reads CASSSGAANTEAFF. The CDR3 DNA follows: TGTGCCAGCAGTTCAGGGGCCGCGAACACTGAAGCTTTCTTT.

The chain recombines TRBV5-4 with TRBJ1-4; 9 nucleotides match TRBD1. CDR3 size: 15 residues. Germline CDR1 and CDR2: SGHNT and YYREEE (reference sequence). The junction had 5 bases not matched to a gene; V was cut back by 1 base and J by 7 bases. CDR3 coding DNA: TGTGCCAGCAGCTTGTCCGGGACAGGGTTTGAAAAACTGTTTTTT. Protein: CASSLSGTGFEKLFF.

The rearrangement joins TRBV7-9 to TRBJ1-3; D unclear. Germline V gene sequence: CDR1 SEHNR, CDR2 FQNEAQ (reference sequence). CDR3 length equals 14 residues. The V and J ends lost 5 bases and 2 bases respectively, with 10 bases between them. In nucleotides, the CDR3 is TGTGCCAGCAGCCTCCAGGTTACTGGAAACACCATATATTTT. Translated, it gives CASSLQVTGNTIYF.

The chain combines TRBV11-2 with TRBJ2-2, with 9 bases matching TRBD1. From germline, CDR1 is SGHAT and CDR2 FQNNGV. The junction had 9 bases not matched to a gene; V was cut back by 8 bases and J by 5 bases. This CDR3 contains 15 residues. The CDR3 coding sequence is TGTGCCAGCGGCCCCGGGACAGGGAAAACCGGGGAGCTGTTTTTT. This encodes CASGPGTGKTGELFF.

This clone was detected ten times or more. The chain couples TRBV6-5 to TRBJ2-7, with D possibly matching TRBD1 (5 bases). The CDR3 extends over 15 amino acids. Trimming pared 2 bases from V and 0 bases from J, leaving 11 bases between. Germline CDR1 and CDR2: MNHEY and SVGAGI. The CDR3 nucleotides read TGTGCCAGCAGTTACAGCCTTGACAGCTCCTACGAGCAGTACTTC. Protein sequence: CASSYSLDSSYEQYF.